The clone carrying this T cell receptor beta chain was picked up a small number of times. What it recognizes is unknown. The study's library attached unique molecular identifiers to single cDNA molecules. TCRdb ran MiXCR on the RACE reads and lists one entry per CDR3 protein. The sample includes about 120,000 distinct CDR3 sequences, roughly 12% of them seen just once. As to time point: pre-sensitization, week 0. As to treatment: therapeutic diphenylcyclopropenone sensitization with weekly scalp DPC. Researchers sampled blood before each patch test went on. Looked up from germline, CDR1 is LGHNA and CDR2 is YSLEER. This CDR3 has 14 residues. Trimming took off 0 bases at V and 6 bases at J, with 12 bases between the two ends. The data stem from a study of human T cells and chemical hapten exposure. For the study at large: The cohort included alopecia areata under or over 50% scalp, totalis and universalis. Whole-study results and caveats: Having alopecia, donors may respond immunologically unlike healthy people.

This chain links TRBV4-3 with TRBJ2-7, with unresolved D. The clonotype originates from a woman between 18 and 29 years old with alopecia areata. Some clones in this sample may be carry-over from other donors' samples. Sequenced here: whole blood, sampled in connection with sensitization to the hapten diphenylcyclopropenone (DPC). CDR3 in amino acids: CASSQDRQIAEQYF. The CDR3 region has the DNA TGCGCCAGCAGCCAAGATAGGCAAATCGCCGAGCAGTACTTC.